The present entry profiles one TCR beta chain with its context. In the original workflow: Scientists estimated how many nucleated cells there were by amplifying reference gene primers. Profiling relied on immunoSEQ multiplex PCR, and the TCRdb table lists in-frame clones only, not all of them. V, J and clone size were drawn from that table, and D and trimming were deduced from the DNA. The sample holds 55,000 to 65,000 clones, 65% to 85% seen once. The sample is drawn from a study of blood T cell repertoires in COVID-19. The overall study: PBMCs, B-cell-depleted T cells, or T cells were the source of the cDNA or gDNA that made up the material.

The CDR3 has 15 residues. The germline gives CDR1 SGHNT, CDR2 YYREEE (reference sequence). With 2 bases clipped from V and 1 base from J, the junction kept 4 bases outside the gene matches. The sequencing sample was made of peripheral blood. The origin of this receptor is a man aged 60-69 years with acute or convalescent COVID-19. V and J are TRBV5-4 and TRBJ1-2; 8 nucleotides align to TRBD1. CDR3 DNA: TGTGCCAGCAGCTTTGACAGGGGTAATAACTATGGCTACACCTTC. Amino acid sequence: CASSFDRGNNYGYTF.